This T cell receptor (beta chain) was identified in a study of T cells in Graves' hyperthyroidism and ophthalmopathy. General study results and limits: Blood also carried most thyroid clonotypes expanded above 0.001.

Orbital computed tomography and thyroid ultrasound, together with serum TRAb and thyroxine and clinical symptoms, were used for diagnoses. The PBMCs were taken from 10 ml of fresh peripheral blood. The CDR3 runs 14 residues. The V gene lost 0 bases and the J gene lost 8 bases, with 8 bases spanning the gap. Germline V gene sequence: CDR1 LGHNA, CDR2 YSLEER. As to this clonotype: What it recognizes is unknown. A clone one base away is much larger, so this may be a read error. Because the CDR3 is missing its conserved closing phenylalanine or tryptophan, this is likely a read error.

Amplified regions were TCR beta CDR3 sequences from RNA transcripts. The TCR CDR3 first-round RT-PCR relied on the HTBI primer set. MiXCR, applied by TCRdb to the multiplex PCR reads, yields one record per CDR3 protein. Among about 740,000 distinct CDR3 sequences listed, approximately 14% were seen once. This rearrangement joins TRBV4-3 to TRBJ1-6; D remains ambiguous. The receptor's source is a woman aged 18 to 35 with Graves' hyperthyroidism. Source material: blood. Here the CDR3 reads CASSQEGVDSPLHS. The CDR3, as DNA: TGCGCCAGCAGCCAAGAGGGCGTCGATTCACCCCTCCACTCT.